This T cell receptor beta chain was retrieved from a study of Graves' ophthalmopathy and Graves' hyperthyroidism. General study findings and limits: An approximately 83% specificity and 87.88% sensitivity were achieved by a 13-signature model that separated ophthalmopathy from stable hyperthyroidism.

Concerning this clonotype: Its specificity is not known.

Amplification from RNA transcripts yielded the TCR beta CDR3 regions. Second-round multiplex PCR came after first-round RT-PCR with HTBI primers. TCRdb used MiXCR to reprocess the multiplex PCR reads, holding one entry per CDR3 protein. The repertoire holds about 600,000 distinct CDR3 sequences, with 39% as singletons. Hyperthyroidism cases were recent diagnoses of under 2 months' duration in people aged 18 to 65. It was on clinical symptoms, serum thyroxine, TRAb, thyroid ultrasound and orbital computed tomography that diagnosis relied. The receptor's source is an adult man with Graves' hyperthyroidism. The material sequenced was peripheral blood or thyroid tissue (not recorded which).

The CDR3, as DNA: TGTGCCACCAGTGATTCCACGGGACAGGGGAGCTATGGCTACACCTTC. Its translation: CATSDSTGQGSYGYTF. The gene calls are TRBV24-1 and TRBJ1-2; TRBD1 agrees at 10 bases. With V trimmed by 2 bases and J by 4 bases, 6 bases remained unmatched. CDR3 size: 16 residues. Germline assignment: CDR1 KGHDR and CDR2 SFDVKD.